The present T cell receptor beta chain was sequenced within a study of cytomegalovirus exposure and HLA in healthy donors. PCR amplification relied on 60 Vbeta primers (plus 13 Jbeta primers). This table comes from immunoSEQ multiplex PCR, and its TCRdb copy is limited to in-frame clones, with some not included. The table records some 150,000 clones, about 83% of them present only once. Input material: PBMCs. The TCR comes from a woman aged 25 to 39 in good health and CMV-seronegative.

Here the CDR3 DNA reads TGTGCCAGCAGCTTGGAACAGCCGAGGGCTGAAGCTTTCTTT. Encoded protein: CASSLEQPRAEAFF. The V call is TRBV5-8, the J call TRBJ1-1; D call uncertain. Trimming removed 0 bases at V and 6 bases at J, with 12 bases between. Germline CDR1 SGHTS, CDR2 YDEGEE. This CDR3 spans 14 amino acids.